This T cell receptor (beta chain) was identified during a study of T cells after yellow fever vaccination. The CDR3 loop spans 13 amino acids. From germline, CDR1 is SGHTA and CDR2 FQGNSA. Trimming took 5 bases from V and 6 from J; bases not matched to a gene: 5. This clonotype turned up a few times. TCRdb processed the 5' RACE reads anew with MiXCR; each CDR3 protein has one entry. The sample holds about 220,000 distinct CDR3 sequences; roughly 6.3% are singletons and the top ten take 1% to 1.2%. This TCR was sampled from a man aged 30 to 39 who received the YFV17D yellow fever vaccine. The sample in question was CD4+ T cells sorted from PBMCs, obtained on the day of the yellow fever booster vaccination. J is TRBJ2-7 and V is TRBV7-2, with TRBD1 matching over 9 bases. The CDR3 region has the DNA TGTGCCAGCAGCCGGGACAGGGCCGGCGAGCAGTACTTC. The encoded protein is CASSRDRAGEQYF. The full variable domain, with the rest looked up from reference TRBV7-2 and TRBJ2-7, is GAGVSQSPSNKVTEKGKDVELRCDPISGHTALYWYRQSLGQGLEFLIYFQGNSAPDKSGLPSDRFSAERTGGSVSTLTIQRTQQEDSAVYLCASSRDRAGEQYFGPGTRLTVT.